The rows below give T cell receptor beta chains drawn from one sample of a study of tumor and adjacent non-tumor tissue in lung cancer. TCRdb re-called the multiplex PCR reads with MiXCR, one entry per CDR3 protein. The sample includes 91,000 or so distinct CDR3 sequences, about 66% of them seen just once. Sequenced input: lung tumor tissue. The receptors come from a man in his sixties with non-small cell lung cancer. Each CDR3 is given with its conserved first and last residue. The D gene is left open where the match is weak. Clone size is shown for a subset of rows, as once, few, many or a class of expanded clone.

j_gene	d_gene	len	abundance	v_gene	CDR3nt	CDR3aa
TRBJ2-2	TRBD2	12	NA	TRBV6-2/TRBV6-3	TGCGCCAGCAGAAAGCGGGACGGGGGACTGTTTTTT	CASRKRDGGLFF
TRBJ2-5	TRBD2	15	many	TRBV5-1	TGCGCCAGCAGCAGGCTAGCGGGAGGACAAGAGACCCAGTACTTC	CASSRLAGGQETQYF
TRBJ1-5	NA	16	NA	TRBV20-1	TGCAGTGCTAGAGACAAGCCGGACTTTCCCAATCAGCCCCAGCATTTT	CSARDKPDFPNQPQHF
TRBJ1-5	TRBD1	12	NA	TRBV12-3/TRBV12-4	TGTGTCAGCCGGGACAGTAATCAGCCCCAGCATTTT	CVSRDSNQPQHF
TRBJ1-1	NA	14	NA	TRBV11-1	TGTGCCACCGCGGGAGGGATCACGAACACCGAAGCTTTCTTT	CATAGGITNTEAFF
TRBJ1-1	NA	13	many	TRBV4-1	TGCGCCAGCAGCGCCAGGGAGATCACTGAAGCTTTCTTT	CASSAREITEAFF
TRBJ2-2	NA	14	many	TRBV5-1	TGCGCCAGCAGCTTGGCCCAAACGGCCGGGGAGCTGTTTTTT	CASSLAQTAGELFF
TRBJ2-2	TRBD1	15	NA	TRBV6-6	TGTGCCAGCAGTCACCGGGACAGGAACAAAGGGGAGCTGTTTTTT	CASSHRDRNKGELFF
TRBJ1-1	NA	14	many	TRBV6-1	TGTGCCAGCAGTGAACAGACAACGAACACTGAAGCTTTCTTT	CASSEQTTNTEAFF
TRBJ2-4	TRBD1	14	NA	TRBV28	TGTGCCAGCAGTGATGACAGGGTCAAATACATTCAGTACTTC	CASSDDRVKYIQYF
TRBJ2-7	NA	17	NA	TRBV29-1	TGCAGCGTTGAAGATCCTCGGGAAGGGCATTGCTCCTACGAGCAGTACTTC	CSVEDPREGHCSYEQYF
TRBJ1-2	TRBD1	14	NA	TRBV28	TGTGCCAGTGTTTCCGGGACAGGGGACGCTGGCTACACCTTC	CASVSGTGDAGYTF
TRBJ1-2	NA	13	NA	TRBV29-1	NA	CSARSTGDYGCTF
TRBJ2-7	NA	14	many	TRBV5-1	TGCGCCAGCAGCTCCTCCGGGACAACCGCCGAGCAGTACTTC	CASSSSGTTAEQYF
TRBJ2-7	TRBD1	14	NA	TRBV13	TGTGCCAGCAGCCGAGGGACAGAGGCTAATGAGCAGTACTTC	CASSRGTEANEQYF
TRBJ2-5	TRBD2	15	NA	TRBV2	TGTGCCAGCAGTGAAGTGGCAGCGGGGGTGCTGGCCCAGTACTTC	CASSEVAAGVLAQYF
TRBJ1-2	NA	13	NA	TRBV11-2	TGCGCCAGCTGCTTATTGAGGAAAACAGGCTACACCTTC	CASCLLRKTGYTF
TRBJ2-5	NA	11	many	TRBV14	TGTGCCAGCAGCCAAGCGGGGACCCAGTACTTC	CASSQAGTQYF
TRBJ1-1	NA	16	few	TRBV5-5	TGTGCCAACCCATTAATTCCCCCCGGAGGGGTTACTGAAGCTTTCTTT	CANPLIPPGGVTEAFF
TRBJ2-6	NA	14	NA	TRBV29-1	TGCAGCGTTGCTCTGTACGCTGGGGCCAACGTCCCGACTTTC	CSVALYAGANVPTF
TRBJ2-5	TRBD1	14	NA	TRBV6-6	TGTGCCAGCAGTTACCACAGGGGGGTAGAGATCCAGTACTTC	CASSYHRGVEIQYF
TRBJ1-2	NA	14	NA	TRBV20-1	TGCAGTGCTAGAGATCGGGACGGGCCGGGCGGCTACACCTTC	CSARDRDGPGGYTF
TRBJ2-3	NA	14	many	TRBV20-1	TGCAGTGTCGGGTTTTCGGTCAGCACAGATACGCAGTATTTT	CSVGFSVSTDTQYF
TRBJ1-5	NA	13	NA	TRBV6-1	TGTACCAGCAGTGAGGCACCTAATCAGCCCCAGCATTTT	CTSSEAPNQPQHF
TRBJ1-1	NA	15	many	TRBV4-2	TGTGCCAGCACCCCCGAGGCCAGTTCGAACACTGAAGCTTTCTTT	CASTPEASSNTEAFF
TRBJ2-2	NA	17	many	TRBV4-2	TGTGCCAGCAGCCAAGACGGAGACCTTCGGGTCACCGGGGAGCTGTTTTTT	CASSQDGDLRVTGELFF
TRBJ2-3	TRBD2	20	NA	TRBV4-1	TGCGCCAGCAGCCAGCCTGGACTAGCGAGGGGTCGCAGTCACACAGATACGCAGTATTTT	CASSQPGLARGRSHTDTQYF
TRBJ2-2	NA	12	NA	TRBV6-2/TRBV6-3	TGTGCCAGCAGAAAGAGGGACGTGGAGCTGTTTTTT	CASRKRDVELFF
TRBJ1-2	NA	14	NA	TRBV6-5	TGTGCCAACAGTTCAAAGACAGCTAGCTATGGCTACACCTTC	CANSSKTASYGYTF
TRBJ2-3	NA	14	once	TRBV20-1	TGCAGTGCTTTACTTGCGTCTGGTACAGATACGCAGTATTTT	CSALLASGTDTQYF
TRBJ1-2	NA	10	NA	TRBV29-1	TGCAGCGCAGACCTGGATGGCTACACATTC	CSADLDGYTF
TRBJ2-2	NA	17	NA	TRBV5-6	TGTGCCAGTAGCTCCCCGACGGGTCCTGGGGGAACCGGGGAGCTGTTTTTT	CASSSPTGPGGTGELFF
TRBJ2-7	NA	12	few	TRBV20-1	TGCAGTGCTGGCCCCAGCGATGACGAGCAGTACTTC	CSAGPSDDEQYF
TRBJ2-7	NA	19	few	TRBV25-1	TGTGCCAGCAGTTTCCTCCCCCCCCCGGGCAGTAGGTTGATCTGCGAGCAGTACTTC	CASSFLPPPGSRLICEQYF
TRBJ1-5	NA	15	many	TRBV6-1	TGTGCCAGCAGGCGATTAGGGGGAGGAGGACAGCCCCAGCATTTT	CASRRLGGGGQPQHF
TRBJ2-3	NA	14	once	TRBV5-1	TGCGCCAGCAGCTTGACACGGGGCACAGATACGCAGTATTTT	CASSLTRGTDTQYF
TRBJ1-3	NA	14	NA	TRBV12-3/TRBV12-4	TGTGCCAGCGGTTCACAGGGCTATGGAAACACCATATATTTT	CASGSQGYGNTIYF
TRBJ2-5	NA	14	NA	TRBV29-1	TGCAGCTACCTGAAGTGGGGACTCCAAGAGATCCAGTACTTC	CSYLKWGLQEIQYF
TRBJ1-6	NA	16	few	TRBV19	TGTGCCAGTAGCCCCCTTAAGTGGGCACAGAATTCACCCCTCCACTTT	CASSPLKWAQNSPLHF
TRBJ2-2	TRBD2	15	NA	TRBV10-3	TGTGCCATCGGAGCGGGCGGGAGCAGGTCCGGGGGGCTGTTTTTT	CAIGAGGSRSGGLFF
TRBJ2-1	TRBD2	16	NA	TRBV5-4	TGTGCCATCAGCTTGGGTTCTGGACTAGCACTCCGGGATCTGTTCTTC	CAISLGSGLALRDLFF
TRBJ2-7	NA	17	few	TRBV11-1	TGTGCCAGCAGCCTCCGTCTGGGCGAATCCGGCTCCTACGAGCAGTACTTC	CASSLRLGESGSYEQYF
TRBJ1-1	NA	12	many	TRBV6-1	TGTGCCAGCAGTGAAAGCCGACCGAAAGCTTTCTTT	CASSESRPKAFF
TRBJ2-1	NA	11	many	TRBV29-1	TGCAGCGTACAAAATTACAATGAGCAGTTCTTC	CSVQNYNEQFF
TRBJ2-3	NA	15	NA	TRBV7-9	TGTGCCAGCAGCTCGGGGGACGTATTCCTTCAGCCCCAGTATTTT	CASSSGDVFLQPQYF
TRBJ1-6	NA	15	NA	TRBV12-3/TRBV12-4	TGTGCCAACAGTAATACTAGCTCCTATAGCTCACCCCTCCACTTT	CANSNTSSYSSPLHF
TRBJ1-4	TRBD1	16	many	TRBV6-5	TGTGCCAGCAGCTATAGCCTCGGGACAGGGGCCGAAAAACTGTTTTTT	CASSYSLGTGAEKLFF
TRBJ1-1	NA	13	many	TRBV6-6	TGTGCCAGCAGTGGACAGTTGAACACTGAAGCTTTCTTT	CASSGQLNTEAFF
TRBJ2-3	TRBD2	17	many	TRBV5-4	TGTGCCAGCAGCCCCCCGAACGGGAGGCCCAGCACAGATACGCAGTATTTT	CASSPPNGRPSTDTQYF
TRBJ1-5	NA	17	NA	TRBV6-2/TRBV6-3	TGTGCCAGCAGTTCTCTGGAGGGTCCCATTAGTAATCTGCCCCAGCATTTT	CASSSLEGPISNLPQHF
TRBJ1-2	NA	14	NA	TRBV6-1	TGTGCCAGCAGTGAAGGACACCTGGTCTATGACTGCACCTTC	CASSEGHLVYDCTF
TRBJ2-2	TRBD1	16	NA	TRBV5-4	TGTGCCAGGAGCTCGACCAGGGGGCTCGGAACCGGAGAGCTGTTTTTT	CARSSTRGLGTGELFF